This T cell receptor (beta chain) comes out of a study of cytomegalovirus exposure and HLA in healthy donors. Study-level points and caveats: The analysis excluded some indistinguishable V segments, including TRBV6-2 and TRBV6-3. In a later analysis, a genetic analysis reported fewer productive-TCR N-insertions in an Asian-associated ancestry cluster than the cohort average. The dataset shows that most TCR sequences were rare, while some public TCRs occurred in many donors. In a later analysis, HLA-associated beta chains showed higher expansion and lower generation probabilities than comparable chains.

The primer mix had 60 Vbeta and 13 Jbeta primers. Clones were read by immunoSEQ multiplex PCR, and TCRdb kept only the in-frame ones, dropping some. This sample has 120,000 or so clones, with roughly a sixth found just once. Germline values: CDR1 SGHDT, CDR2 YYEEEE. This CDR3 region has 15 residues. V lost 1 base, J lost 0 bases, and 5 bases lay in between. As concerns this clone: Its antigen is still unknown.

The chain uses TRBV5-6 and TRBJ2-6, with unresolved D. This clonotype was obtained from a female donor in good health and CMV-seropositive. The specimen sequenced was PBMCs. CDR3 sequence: CASSLSFSGANVLTF. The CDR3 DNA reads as TGTGCCAGCAGCTTGTCATTCTCTGGGGCCAACGTCCTGACTTTC.